What follows are 22 T cell receptor beta chains derived from one specimen sequenced in a study of identical twins. MiXCR, run by TCRdb on the 5' RACE reads, gives a single entry per CDR3 protein. The repertoire has 1.5 million to 2 million distinct CDR3 sequences, about 32% of them found once; the top ten carry 0.27%. Sequencing input: cord blood. All receptors come from a newborn girl in good health.

This clonotype was detected a few times. The chain uses TRBV20-1 and TRBJ2-1; 8 nucleotides agree with TRBD2. Germline assignment: CDR1 DFQATT and CDR2 SNEGSKA (reference sequence). Unmatched junction bases numbered 7, after V lost 8 bases and J lost 4 bases. The CDR3 runs 13 residues. In DNA, the CDR3 is TGCAGTCAAAGCGGGAGCTCTTACAATGAGCAGTTCTTC. The encoded protein is CSQSGSSYNEQFF.

The V call is TRBV25-1, the J call TRBJ2-1, with 7 nucleotides matching TRBD2. V lost 8 bases, J lost 12 bases, and 7 bases stayed unmatched. The length of the CDR3 is 11 residues. The germline CDR1 and CDR2 sequences are MGHDK and SYGVNS. The DNA for the CDR3 is TGTGCCAGCTCAAACCCTAGCGGGCAGTTCTTC. Its translation is CASSNPSGQFF.

The chain couples TRBV27 to TRBJ2-5, with no clear D. Germline V gives CDR1 MNHEY, CDR2 SMNVEV (reference sequence). CDR3 length: 12 residues. Trimming took 2 bases from V and 11 from J, leaving 12 bases between them. DNA of the CDR3: TGTGCCAGCAGTTTAAGTAACAATGAGCAGTACTTC. Encoded protein: CASSLSNNEQYF.

This clonotype was seen only a few times. The chain has TRBV7-2 and TRBJ2-3; 8 bases line up with TRBD2. There are 16 residues in the CDR3. Trimming cost V 1 base and J 0 bases; bases outside gene matches: 3. Germline V gene sequence: CDR1 SGHTA, CDR2 FQGNSA. The chain's CDR3 is CASSLVVAGSTDTQYF. In DNA form, the CDR3 reads TGTGCCAGCAGCTTAGTAGTAGCGGGGAGCACAGATACGCAGTATTTT.

This chain connects TRBV2 to TRBJ2-1; the D gene is possibly TRBD2 (7 bases). CDR3 length equals 15 residues. Germline-derived CDR1 and CDR2 are SNHLY and FYNNEI. Trimming took off 6 bases at V and 5 bases at J, with 17 bases between the two ends. CDR3 residues: CASRPTGGPHNEQFF. CDR3 sequence (DNA): TGTGCCAGCAGACCTACCGGGGGGCCCCACAATGAGCAGTTCTTC.

The chain is built from TRBV27 and TRBJ1-6, with D unresolved. CDR1 is MNHEY, CDR2 SMNVEV, per germline (reference sequence). Trimming shortened V by 6 bases and J by 5 bases, and 11 bases separated the two germline ends. This CDR3 is 14 amino acids long. The CDR3 bases are TGTGCCAGCAGACAAACGGGAGATAATTCACCCCTCCACTTT. Protein sequence: CASRQTGDNSPLHF.

The J gene is TRBJ1-1, the V gene TRBV3-1, with D unresolved. Trimming took 6 bases from V and 0 from J, leaving 11 bases between them. The CDR3 is made up of 14 amino acids. Germline lookup yields CDR1 LGHDT and CDR2 YNNKEL (reference sequence). The CDR3 DNA is TGTGCCAGCAGAGGTGGGGATATGAACACTGAAGCTTTCTTT. Residues: CASRGGDMNTEAFF.

The rearrangement joins TRBV20-1 to TRBJ1-1; D uncertain. The CDR3 covers 12 residues. Trimming stripped 2 bases from V and 1 base from J, with 5 bases between. CDR1 and CDR2 (germline): DFQATT, SNEGSKA (reference sequence). CDR3 DNA: TGCAGTGCTAGAAAGGCGAACACTGAAGCTTTCTTT. It encodes CSARKANTEAFF.

This chain uses TRBV2 with TRBJ2-2; D possibly matches TRBD1 or TRBD2 (5 bases each). Trimming cost V 5 bases and J 4 bases, with 8 bases left between them. Germline values: CDR1 SNHLY, CDR2 FYNNEI. The CDR3 is made up of 13 amino acids. CDR3 region: CASSRDATGELFF. DNA of the CDR3: TGTGCCAGCAGTCGGGACGCCACCGGGGAGCTGTTTTTT.

This clonotype was seen repeatedly, ten times or more. V and J are TRBV24-1 and TRBJ1-2, with D uncertain. CDR1 and CDR2 (germline): KGHDR, SFDVKD. The CDR3 runs 12 residues. V lost 0 bases to trimming and J lost 4 bases, with 2 bases between them. The CDR3 sequence: CATSDLGYGYTF. The CDR3 DNA sequence: TGTGCCACCAGTGATTTGGGCTATGGCTACACCTTC.

This clonotype was detected ten times or more. The J gene is TRBJ2-7, the V gene TRBV11-2; D ambiguous. This CDR3 contains 16 residues. The V and J ends lost 2 bases and 4 bases respectively, with 18 bases between them. From germline, CDR1 is SGHAT and CDR2 FQNNGV. CDR3 in amino acids: CASSLPTRMGKYEQYF. CDR3 bases: TGTGCCAGCAGCTTACCTACCCGAATGGGGAAGTACGAGCAGTACTTC.

This clonotype was seen a handful of times. The V and J genes are TRBV20-1 and TRBJ2-1; D gene ambiguous. Germline lookup yields CDR1 DFQATT and CDR2 SNEGSKA (reference sequence). The V and J ends lost 2 bases and 4 bases respectively, with 6 bases between them. The CDR3 is 12 amino acids. CDR3 nucleotide sequence: TGCAGTGCTAGAAAGGGTTACAATGAGCAGTTCTTC. Translating gives CSARKGYNEQFF.

The chain carries TRBV27 and TRBJ2-3; tentative D call: TRBD1 (5 bases). The germline V and J ends were trimmed by 6 bases and 0 bases, with 10 bases remaining between them. CDR1 and CDR2 (germline): MNHEY, SMNVEV (reference sequence). The CDR3 consists of 14 residues. Here the CDR3 reads CASRGRVSTDTQYF. The CDR3 coding sequence is TGTGCCAGCAGGGGCAGGGTTAGCACAGATACGCAGTATTTT.

This clonotype was seen a handful of times. The chain employs TRBV6-2 or TRBV6-3 and TRBJ2-1; TRBD2 matches at 12 bases. Germline loops: CDR1 MNHEY, CDR2 SVGEGT. This CDR3 is built from 17 residues. V was pared by 1 base and J by 7 bases, with 8 bases of the junction left unmatched. The CDR3, as DNA: TGTGCCAGCAGTTACTTAACTAGCGGGAGGAGGGGAAATGAGCAGTTCTTC. As protein: CASSYLTSGRRGNEQFF.

The table lists this clonotype with a few counts. This rearrangement joins TRBV7-2 to TRBJ1-2; 8 positions agree with TRBD1. Losses at the gene ends were 0 bases for V and 2 bases for J; bases not matched to a gene: 5. CDR3 length: 16 residues. Germline V gene lookup returns CDR1 SGHTA and CDR2 FQGNSA. The CDR3 coding sequence is TGTGCCAGCAGCTTAGCGGGGGGGACAGGAAACTATGGCTACACCTTC. Protein product: CASSLAGGTGNYGYTF.

The chain uses TRBV4-1 and TRBJ2-3; D is unresolved. From germline, CDR1 is MGHRA and CDR2 YSYEKL. This CDR3 is built from 17 residues. The ends were cut back, 2 bases at V and 1 base at J, with 16 bases in the middle. As DNA, the CDR3 is TGCGCCAGCAGCCAACGAGTTCTCGTGAAGGGCACAGATACGCAGTATTTT. Protein sequence: CASSQRVLVKGTDTQYF.

The chain carries TRBV29-1 and TRBJ1-4; D unresolved. Looked up from germline, CDR1 is SQVTM and CDR2 is ANQGSEA. The V end lost 5 bases, the J end lost 0 bases, and 10 bases lay between the germline ends. The CDR3 contains 14 residues. This CDR3 is CSVSGAATNEKLFF. CDR3 bases: TGCAGCGTTAGCGGAGCCGCAACTAATGAAAAACTGTTTTTT.

The chain is built from TRBV7-9 and TRBJ2-7; the D is unclear. CDR1 is SEHNR and CDR2 is FQNEAQ in the germline V gene (reference sequence). The CDR3 covers 14 residues. The V and J ends lost 1 base and 1 base respectively, with 8 bases between them. The CDR3 protein is CASSLETHSYEQYF. As DNA, the CDR3 is TGTGCCAGCAGCTTAGAGACCCATTCCTACGAGCAGTACTTC.

This clonotype was seen more than once but under ten times. The chain recombines TRBV12-3 or TRBV12-4 with TRBJ2-1, with 8 bases lining up with TRBD2. V lost 0 bases to trimming and J lost 5 bases; unmatched junction nucleotides: 6. This CDR3 contains 16 residues. The CDR3 region is CASSLAGLGGHNEQFF. The CDR3 DNA follows: TGTGCCAGCAGTTTAGCGGGACTAGGAGGACACAATGAGCAGTTCTTC.

The chain joins TRBV20-1 to TRBJ1-1, with unresolved D. The germline CDR1 and CDR2 sequences are DFQATT and SNEGSKA (reference sequence). This CDR3 region has 13 residues. Trimming took off 2 bases at V and 5 bases at J, with 12 bases between the two ends. In nucleotides, the CDR3 is TGCAGTGCTAGACAGGTCGTCTGGACTGAAGCTTTCTTT. This translates into CSARQVVWTEAFF.

This clonotype appeared many times. An end of the junction does not agree with germline; a read error may underlie this. The rearrangement uses TRBV5-1 and TRBJ1-5, with unresolved D. There are 13 residues in the CDR3. Germline values: CDR1 SGHRS, CDR2 YFSETQ. CDR3: CASSLGRNQPQHF. The CDR3 nucleotides are TGTGCCAGCAGCTTAGGGCGGAATCAGCCCCAGCATTTT.

The chain links TRBV12-3 or TRBV12-4 to TRBJ2-3, with TRBD2 identical over 11 bases. V shed 6 bases and J 4 bases; nucleotides not matched to a gene: 6. This CDR3 comprises 15 residues. CDR3 sequence: CASRVTSGAPDTQYF. CDR3 DNA: TGTGCCAGCAGGGTGACTAGCGGGGCCCCAGATACGCAGTATTTT.